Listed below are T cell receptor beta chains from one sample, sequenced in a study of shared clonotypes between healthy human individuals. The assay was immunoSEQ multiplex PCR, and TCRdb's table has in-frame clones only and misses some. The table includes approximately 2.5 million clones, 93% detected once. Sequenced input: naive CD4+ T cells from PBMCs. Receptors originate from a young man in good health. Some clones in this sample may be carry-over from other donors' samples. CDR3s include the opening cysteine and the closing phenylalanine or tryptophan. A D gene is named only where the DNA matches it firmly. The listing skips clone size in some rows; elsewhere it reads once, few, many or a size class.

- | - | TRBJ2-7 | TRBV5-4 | CASTTGFSPGLTKGAEQYF | TGTGCCAGCACCACCGGGTTCTCCCCGGGACTCACCAAAGGGGCAGAGCAGTACTTC
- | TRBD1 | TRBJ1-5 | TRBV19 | CASSTHSGGGNQPQHF | TGTGCCAGTAGTACTCATTCAGGGGGTGGCAATCAGCCCCAGCATTTT
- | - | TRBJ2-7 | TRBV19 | CASRPGKSVEQYF | TGTGCCAGTAGGCCAGGGAAATCGGTCGAGCAGTACTTC
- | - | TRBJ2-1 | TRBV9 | CASSKGGSSYNEQFF | TGTGCCAGCAGTAAGGGGGGGAGCTCCTACAATGAGCAGTTCTTC
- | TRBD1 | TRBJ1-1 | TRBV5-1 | CASSWVRGKNKKNTEAFF | TGCGCCAGCAGCTGGGTCAGGGGGAAGAACAAGAAAAACACTGAAGCTTTCTTT
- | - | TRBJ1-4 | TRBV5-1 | CASSRDPGNEKLFF | TGCGCCAGCAGCAGGGACCCTGGGAATGAAAAACTGTTTTTT
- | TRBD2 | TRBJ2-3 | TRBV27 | CASSSGGNTDTQYF | TGTGCCAGCAGTTCCGGGGGGAACACAGATACGCAGTATTTT
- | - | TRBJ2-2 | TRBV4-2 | CASSLPRGAVNTGELFF | TGTGCCAGCAGCCTCCCCCGGGGAGCGGTAAACACCGGGGAGCTGTTTTTT
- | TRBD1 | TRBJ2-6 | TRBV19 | CASRTGGSGANVLTF | TGTGCCAGTAGGACAGGGGGCTCTGGGGCCAACGTCCTGACTTTC
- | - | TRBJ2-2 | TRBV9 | CASSVGRLGELFF | TGTGCCAGCAGCGTAGGGAGGCTTGGGGAGCTGTTTTTT
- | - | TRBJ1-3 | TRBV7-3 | CASSREGWATPNSGNTIYF | TGTGCCAGCAGCCGGGAGGGATGGGCAACCCCTAACTCTGGAAACACCATATATTTT
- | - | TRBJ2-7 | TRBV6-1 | CASNPGADPLEQYF | TGTGCCAGCAATCCCGGGGCGGATCCCCTCGAGCAGTACTTC
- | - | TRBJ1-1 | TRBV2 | CASSVESSGTEAFF | TGTGCCAGCAGCGTCGAAAGCTCGGGCACTGAAGCTTTCTTT
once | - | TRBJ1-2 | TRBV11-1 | CASSPRVGQGGYTF | TGTGCCAGCAGCCCACGGGTTGGCCAGGGGGGCTACACCTTC
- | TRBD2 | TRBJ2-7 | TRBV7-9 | CASSFDSGTSSYEQYF | TGTGCCAGCAGCTTCGATTCCGGGACTAGCTCCTACGAGCAGTACTTC
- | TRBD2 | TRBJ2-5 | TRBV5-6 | CASSSGGLAGQTQYF | TGTGCCAGCAGCTCGGGGGGACTAGCGGGGCAGACCCAGTACTTC
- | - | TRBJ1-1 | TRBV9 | CASSVAGMRGTEAFF | TGTGCCAGCAGCGTAGCAGGGATGAGAGGAACTGAAGCTTTCTTT